This passage covers 22 T cell receptor beta chains from one sample sequenced in a study of shared clonotypes between healthy human individuals. The method was immunoSEQ multiplex PCR; TCRdb's version includes in-frame clones alone and lacks a portion of them. The sample records roughly 500,000 clones, 90% to 97% being singletons. The sequenced sample consisted of naive CD4+ T cells sorted from blood. Described subset: CD45RA+ positively selected. These TCRs come from a woman in her thirties in good health.

The chain uses TRBV5-4 and TRBJ1-4, with D hard to call. Trimming stripped 0 bases from V and 7 bases from J, with 10 bases between. The germline CDR1 and CDR2 sequences are SGHNT and YYREEE (reference sequence). CDR3 length: 14 amino acids. DNA for the CDR3: TGTGCCAGCAGCTTGGACAGCCGGGGTGAAAAACTGTTTTTT. Amino acids: CASSLDSRGEKLFF.

This chain joins TRBV14 and TRBJ2-2; D uncertain. V gave up 0 bases and J gave up 5 bases, with 10 bases separating them. Germline V gene sequence: CDR1 SGHDN, CDR2 FVKESK. The CDR3 covers 15 residues. The CDR3 DNA sequence: TGTGCCAGCAGCCAAGATATCGGACGGACCGGGGAGCTGTTTTTT. Encoded protein: CASSQDIGRTGELFF.

The rearrangement links TRBV7-9 to TRBJ2-7; D not certain. Germline loops: CDR1 SEHNR, CDR2 FQNEAQ (reference sequence). Trimming took 5 bases from V and 1 from J, leaving 18 bases between them. This CDR3 comprises 16 residues. CDR3 in DNA: TGTGCCAGCAGCCCTCGGCCTAATGCGGCTTCCTACGAGCAGTACTTC. Translated, it gives CASSPRPNAASYEQYF. The full variable domain, in which reference TRBV7-9 and TRBJ2-7 provide the parts outside the CDR3, is DTGVSQNPRHKITKRGQNVTFRCDPISEHNRLYWYRQTLGQGPEFLTYFQNEAQLEKSRLLSDRFSAERPKGSFSTLEIQRTEQGDSAMYLCASSPRPNAASYEQYFGPGTRLTVT.

This clone showed up just once. The CDR3 bases are TGTGCCAGCAGCTCACGCTTCATCTCGACAAAGTCGGGCAACGTCCTGACTTTC. It is translated as CASSSRFISTKSGNVLTF. The chain recombines TRBV11-3 with TRBJ2-6, with D unresolved. Germline lookup yields CDR1 SGHNT and CDR2 YENEEA. The CDR3 totals 18 residues. V lost 4 bases and J lost 9, with 25 bases in between.

The J gene is TRBJ1-1, the V gene TRBV5-1; 7 nucleotides align to TRBD1. The ends lost 5 bases at V and 2 bases at J; junction bases unmatched: 3. The CDR3 covers 13 residues. Germline CDR1 reads SGHRS; CDR2 reads YFSETQ. The CDR3 nucleotides read TGCGCCAGCAGGTCAGGGGGAAACACTGAAGCTTTCTTT. Residues: CASRSGGNTEAFF.

The chain carries TRBV10-3 and TRBJ2-7; maybe TRBD2 (7 bases). Trimming removed 4 bases from V and 4 bases from J, with 11 bases in between. CDR3 length: 13 residues. CDR1 and CDR2 (germline): ENHRY, SYGVKD. This CDR3 is CAISGGGLYEQYF. CDR3 coding DNA: TGTGCCATCAGTGGGGGGGGCCTGTACGAGCAGTACTTC.

The V gene is TRBV11-2, the J gene TRBJ2-5; D may be TRBD2 (5 bases). Germline V gene lookup returns CDR1 SGHAT and CDR2 FQNNGV. This CDR3 is built from 13 residues. The V end lost 3 bases, the J end lost 4 bases, and 9 bases lay between the germline ends. This CDR3 is CASSFSGRETQYF. CDR3 sequence (DNA): TGTGCCAGCAGCTTTTCGGGGAGAGAGACCCAGTACTTC.

This clone was recorded once. J is TRBJ2-2 and V is TRBV10-2, with 13 bases fitting TRBD2. The CDR3 is made up of 18 amino acids. Trimming at V came to 7 bases and at J to 1 base, leaving 9 bases not matched to a gene. Per the germline V gene, CDR1 is WSHSY and CDR2 is SAAADI. CDR3 protein: CASNSGTSGTMNTGELFF. In DNA form, the CDR3 reads TGCGCCAGCAATTCCGGGACTAGCGGGACGATGAACACCGGGGAGCTGTTTTTT.

CDR3 sequence (DNA): TGTGCCAGCAGTTTATTTTCTGGGAACACTGAAGCTTTCTTT. Protein sequence: CASSLFSGNTEAFF. The chain has TRBV28 and TRBJ1-1; D gene uncertain. This CDR3 spans 14 amino acids. Trimming shortened V by 1 base and J by 1 base, and 7 bases separated the two germline ends. CDR1 is MDHEN, CDR2 SYDVKM, per germline. The whole variable domain, filled in from reference TRBV28 and TRBJ1-1, reads DVKVTQSSRYLVKRTGEKVFLECVQDMDHENMFWYRQDPGLGLRLIYFSYDVKMKEKGDIPEGYSVSREKKERFSLILESASTNQTSMYLCASSLFSGNTEAFFGQGTRLTVV.

The J gene is TRBJ2-5, the V gene TRBV7-3, with 9 bases that match TRBD1. This CDR3 region has 14 residues. Per the germline V gene, CDR1 is SGHTA and CDR2 is FQGTGA. V lost 5 bases, J lost 5 bases, and 6 bases stayed unmatched. The CDR3 is CASSVDRGSETQYF. CDR3 in DNA: TGTGCCAGCAGCGTGGACAGGGGATCGGAGACCCAGTACTTC.

The rearrangement uses TRBV29-1 and TRBJ2-5, with D possibly being TRBD2 (5 bases). Germline loops: CDR1 SQVTM, CDR2 ANQGSEA. The CDR3 loop spans 13 amino acids. Trimming cost V 3 bases and J 7 bases, with 15 bases left between them. The DNA of the CDR3 is TGCAGCGTTGATGGAGGTGACCCAGGGACCCAGTACTTC. It yields the protein CSVDGGDPGTQYF.

In the case of this clone: The sample holds other DNA sequences that translate to the same CDR3. The rearrangement links TRBV5-1 to TRBJ1-2, with a possible D match to TRBD1 (5 bases). CDR3 length equals 13 residues. Germline-derived CDR1 and CDR2 are SGHRS and YFSETQ. V was cut by 0 bases and J by 5 bases, with 8 bases left in between. CDR3 sequence: CASSLEGAYGYTF. Written as DNA, the CDR3 is TGCGCCAGCAGCTTGGAAGGGGCGTATGGCTACACCTTC.

The sample holds one count of this clone. The rearrangement joins TRBV6-5 to TRBJ1-1; tentatively, D is TRBD1 (5 bases). Trimming left V 7 bases short and J 0 bases short, with 12 bases between. The CDR3 contains 14 residues. Germline loops: CDR1 MNHEY, CDR2 SVGAGI. The CDR3 loop reads CASKTRELNTEAFF. CDR3 nucleotides: TGTGCCAGCAAGACCAGGGAGTTGAACACTGAAGCTTTCTTT.

The chain couples TRBV9 to TRBJ2-2, with unresolved D. The CDR3 runs 12 residues. CDR1 is SGDLS, CDR2 YYNGEE, per germline. The ends were cut back, 0 bases at V and 6 bases at J, with 3 bases in the middle. The CDR3 protein is CASSVVAGELFF. Here the CDR3 DNA reads TGTGCCAGCAGCGTAGTGGCCGGGGAGCTGTTTTTT.

This chain joins TRBV7-2 and TRBJ2-1, with 14 positions matching TRBD2. Germline V CDR1 and CDR2: SGHTA, FQGNSA. The CDR3 runs 15 residues. The V gene end was trimmed by 0 bases and the J gene end by 10 bases; junction bases not matched to a gene: 2. This chain's CDR3 is CASSLAGTSGREQFF. CDR3 DNA: TGTGCCAGCAGCTTAGCGGGGACTAGCGGGAGAGAGCAGTTCTTC. The full variable domain, in which reference TRBV7-2 and TRBJ2-1 provide the parts outside the CDR3, is GAGVSQSPSNKVTEKGKDVELRCDPISGHTALYWYRQSLGQGLEFLIYFQGNSAPDKSGLPSDRFSAERTGGSVSTLTIQRTQQEDSAVYLCASSLAGTSGREQFFGPGTRLTVL.

The DNA of the CDR3 is TGCGCCAGCAGGGATGGGGGCAGTACCTACGAGCAGTACTTC. Its protein is CASRDGGSTYEQYF. The rearrangement links TRBV5-1 to TRBJ2-7; D may be TRBD1 (6 bases). The CDR3 runs 14 residues. Trimming removed 5 bases at V and 2 bases at J, with 14 bases between. Looked up from germline, CDR1 is SGHRS and CDR2 is YFSETQ.

As for this clone: The same CDR3 can be traced to other DNA sequences in this sample. The chain links TRBV5-1 to TRBJ2-2, with D uncertain. CDR3 size: 13 residues. Germline assignment: CDR1 SGHRS and CDR2 YFSETQ. Trimming removed 2 bases from V and 3 bases from J, with 5 bases in between. CDR3 in amino acids: CASSFGDTGELFF. Here the CDR3 DNA reads TGCGCCAGCAGCTTTGGCGACACCGGGGAGCTGTTTTTT.

V gene TRBV7-9 combines with J gene TRBJ1-2, with D perhaps TRBD1 (5 bases). CDR3 length: 14 amino acids. CDR1 and CDR2 from the germline V gene are SEHNR and FQNEAQ (reference sequence). V lost 5 bases, J lost 4 bases, and 14 bases lay in between. DNA for the CDR3: TGTGCCAGCAGCACAGGACATTCGAGCTATGGCTACACCTTC. This codes for CASSTGHSSYGYTF.

The chain combines TRBV13 with TRBJ2-5, with 7 positions matching TRBD2. The CDR3 totals 14 residues. Unmatched junction bases numbered 6, after V lost 5 bases and J lost 3 bases. Germline V gene data show CDR1 as PRHDT and CDR2 as FYEKMQ (reference sequence). CDR3 nucleotide sequence: TGTGCCAGCAGCCCCTCCGGACTAGAAGAGACCCAGTACTTC. It yields the protein CASSPSGLEETQYF.

The chain couples TRBV11-2 to TRBJ1-1, with D maybe TRBD1 (5 bases). Per germline, CDR1 SGHAT and CDR2 FQNNGV. Deletions cut 5 bases from V and 8 bases from J, with 9 bases between. This CDR3 has 11 residues. CDR3 protein: CASSQGGEAFF. The CDR3 DNA follows: TGTGCCAGCAGCCAGGGAGGCGAAGCTTTCTTT.

The rearrangement uses TRBV29-1 and TRBJ1-5; D uncertain. The CDR3 is 17 residues long. Germline CDR1 is SQVTM and CDR2 is ANQGSEA. Trimming cost V 6 bases and J 2 bases, with 23 bases left between them. The CDR3 here is CSVQDIYGDGGNQPQHF. Here the CDR3 DNA reads TGCAGCGTCCAAGATATTTATGGTGATGGGGGCAATCAGCCCCAGCATTTT. Supplemented by reference TRBV29-1 and TRBJ1-5, the full variable domain reads SAVISQKPSRDICQRGTSLTIQCQVDSQVTMMFWYRQQPGQSLTLIATANQGSEATYESGFVIDKFPISRPNLTFSTLTVSNMSPEDSSIYLCSVQDIYGDGGNQPQHFGDGTRLSIL.

This rearrangement joins TRBV4-2 to TRBJ2-7; D not certain. This CDR3 has 13 residues. Trimming removed 1 base at V and 7 bases at J, with 11 bases between. Germline lookup yields CDR1 LGHNA and CDR2 YNFKEQ. The CDR3, as DNA: TGTGCCAGCAGCCAAGCTCGTGAAGGAGAGCAGTACTTC. As protein: CASSQAREGEQYF.